This TCR beta chain was profiled in a study of blood T cell repertoires in COVID-19. Turning to the study itself: The samples span acute and convalescent COVID-19 from the United States, Italy and Spain. Sample material is recorded as cDNA or gDNA derived from T cells, B-cell-depleted T cells, or PBMCs.

As processed by the authors: For nucleated cells, counts were estimated from reference gene primer amplification. Measured with immunoSEQ multiplex PCR; TCRdb has only the in-frame clones, and not every one. D and trimming were read from the DNA, whereas the V and J calls and clone size are those reported in that table. The data contain around 80,000 clones, under 85% of them singletons. The sequence came from a human donor in a cohort sampled during active COVID-19. Sequenced sample: peripheral blood.

DNA for the CDR3: TGTGCCAGCAGCTCCGCCCGACTGGGGGCACTGGGTGGCTACACCTTC. Its translation: CASSSARLGALGGYTF. V and J are TRBV9 and TRBJ1-2; D is perhaps TRBD1 (6 bases). Germline CDR1 is SGDLS and CDR2 is YYNGEE. Trimming removed 4 bases from V and 7 bases from J, with 23 bases in between. There are 16 residues in the CDR3.